These 18 T cell receptor beta chains were sequenced from one sample in a study of blood T cell repertoires in COVID-19. Clones were sequenced by immunoSEQ multiplex PCR, and TCRdb holds only the in-frame ones, with some missing. The repertoire consists of more than 200,000 clones, with 88% occurring once and the leading ten covering 1.7%. Sequencing was carried out using peripheral blood. Every receptor here comes from a man aged 70-80 years with acute or convalescent COVID-19.

This clone was seen just once. The CDR3 DNA reads as TGTGCCAGCAGCTTGGGACTAGCGGGGGTTATTCGGCAGTTCTTC. The encoded protein is CASSLGLAGVIRQFF. The chain combines TRBV7-9 with TRBJ2-1, with 14 nucleotides matching TRBD2. Germline V lookup: CDR1 SEHNR, CDR2 FQNEAQ (reference sequence). The CDR3 runs 15 residues. After removal of 3 bases from V and 12 bases from J, the junction contained 7 bases not matched to a gene.

This clone was observed once. Compared with germline, one end of the junction differs, possibly owing to a read error. The rearrangement uses TRBV9 and TRBJ1-1, with 9 bases fitting TRBD1. CDR1 is SGDLS, CDR2 YYNGEE, per germline. This CDR3 region has 14 residues. As DNA, the CDR3 is TGTGCCAGCAGGCCGGACAGGGGAAACAGTGAAGCTTTCTTT. It translates to CASRPDRGNSEAFF.

CDR3 region: CAWGTGGTEAFF. The CDR3 DNA sequence: TGTGCCTGGGGGACAGGGGGCACTGAAGCTTTCTTT. The V and J genes are TRBV30 and TRBJ1-1, with TRBD1 matching 11 bases. The CDR3 consists of 12 residues. Trimming cost V 5 bases and J 4 bases; bases outside gene matches: 0. CDR1 and CDR2 (germline): GTSNPN, SVGIG (reference sequence).

The chain has TRBV28 and TRBJ1-2; 8 bases align to TRBD1. Trimming removed 2 bases from V and 7 bases from J; junction bases left unmatched: 12. Germline CDR1 reads MDHEN; CDR2 reads SYDVKM. CDR3 length: 16 residues. The CDR3 spells CASSLLLDRGGSGYTF. CDR3 nucleotide sequence: TGTGCCAGCAGTTTACTTCTCGACAGGGGAGGTAGTGGCTACACCTTC.

This chain joins TRBV5-1 and TRBJ2-3, with TRBD2 matching over 8 bases. CDR1 and CDR2 (germline): SGHRS, YFSETQ. J was trimmed by 3 bases and V by 0 bases; bases with no gene match: 6. This CDR3 has 16 residues. CDR3: CASSLAISGITDTQYF. The DNA for the CDR3 is TGCGCCAGCAGCTTGGCCATTAGCGGGATTACAGATACGCAGTATTTT.

V gene TRBV5-6 combines with J gene TRBJ1-1; a possible D gene is TRBD1 (6 bases). CDR3 size: 15 residues. Germline-derived CDR1 and CDR2 are SGHDT and YYEEEE. Trimming left V 0 bases short and J 1 base short, with 10 bases between. The CDR3 region is CASSLVNRANTEAFF. The CDR3 DNA reads as TGTGCCAGCAGCTTGGTCAACAGGGCGAACACTGAAGCTTTCTTT.

This clone showed up just a few times. The chain links TRBV7-2 to TRBJ2-2; D perhaps matches TRBD1 (5 bases). CDR3 length: 16 residues. The V gene's germline CDR1 is SGHTA and CDR2 FQGNSA. Trimming removed 5 bases at V and 4 bases at J, with 17 bases between. For the CDR3, the DNA is TGTGCCAGCAGCCCAGGCTACTACAGGAGCACCGGGGAGCTGTTTTTT. Translating it yields CASSPGYYRSTGELFF. Combining the CDR3 with reference TRBV7-2 and TRBJ2-2 gives the whole variable domain GAGVSQSPSNKVTEKGKDVELRCDPISGHTALYWYRQSLGQGLEFLIYFQGNSAPDKSGLPSDRFSAERTGGSVSTLTIQRTQQEDSAVYLCASSPGYYRSTGELFFGEGSRLTVL.

The rearrangement links TRBV18 to TRBJ1-5; D perhaps matches TRBD1 (6 bases). This CDR3 contains 15 residues. V was trimmed by 2 bases and J by 7 bases, leaving 15 bases between them. Germline-derived CDR1 and CDR2 are KGHSH and LQKENI. This CDR3 is CASSPSRGSEQPQHF. The CDR3 DNA follows: TGTGCCAGCTCACCAAGTAGGGGGAGTGAGCAGCCCCAGCATTTT.

The chain uses TRBV4-3 and TRBJ2-3; weak D call: TRBD1 (6 bases). This CDR3 spans 15 amino acids. Germline lookup yields CDR1 LGHNA and CDR2 YSLEER. V was cut by 6 bases and J by 2 bases, with 15 bases left in between. The CDR3 region has the DNA TGCGCCAGCAGTCGCGACAGGACCATCACAGATACGCAGTATTTT. It translates to CASSRDRTITDTQYF.

This chain links TRBV5-5 with TRBJ1-2; 8 bases line up with TRBD1. After removal of 0 bases from V and 4 bases from J, the junction contained 5 bases not matched to a gene. The CDR3 is 15 amino acids. Germline values: CDR1 SGHKS, CDR2 YYEKEE (reference sequence). The CDR3 DNA follows: TGTGCCAGCAGCTTGGGGGCGCAGGGGGCCTATGGCTACACCTTC. Translation gives CASSLGAQGAYGYTF.

V and J are TRBV5-1 and TRBJ2-3; 7 bases are shared with TRBD1. V was clipped by 3 bases and J by 3 bases; unmatched bases: 4. The CDR3 extends over 14 amino acids. Germline CDR1 SGHRS, CDR2 YFSETQ. This CDR3 is CASSSGQRTDTQYF. The CDR3 region has the DNA TGCGCCAGCAGCTCGGGACAGAGGACAGATACGCAGTATTTT.

The gene calls are TRBV6-2 or TRBV6-3 and TRBJ2-7; D is unresolved. CDR1 and CDR2 from the germline V gene are MNHEY and SVGEGT. The CDR3 spans 14 residues. V was shortened by 2 bases and J by 2 bases, with 10 bases between the two germline ends. CDR3 nucleotides: TGTGCCAGCAGTTACGGGCCAGTTCCCTACGAGCAGTACTTC. Translating it yields CASSYGPVPYEQYF.

The chain recombines TRBV11-3 with TRBJ1-2; D possibly corresponds to TRBD1 (6 bases). V was clipped by 1 base and J by 4 bases, with 10 bases between them. There are 14 residues in the CDR3. CDR1 and CDR2 (germline): SGHNT, YENEEA. This CDR3 reads CASSLGGPTYGYTF. For the CDR3, the DNA is TGTGCCAGCAGCTTAGGGGGGCCTACCTATGGCTACACCTTC.

The V call is TRBV12-2, the J call TRBJ2-1; the D call in the table, TRBD2, was not verified against the DNA. TRBV12-2 corresponds to a pseudogene. CDR3 length equals 18 residues. CDR3 region: CASRLGGTSGGGYNEQFF. The CDR3 region has the DNA TGTGCAAGTCGCTTAGGAGGGACTAGCGGAGGGGGGTACAATGAGCAGTTCTTC.

The chain couples TRBV6-5 to TRBJ2-1; 14 positions match TRBD2. Germline V gene sequence: CDR1 MNHEY, CDR2 SVGAGI. CDR3 length: 15 amino acids. The trim removed 6 bases at V and 9 bases at J, leaving 7 bases unmatched. CDR3: CASSNPGLAGVEQFF. The CDR3, as DNA: TGTGCCAGCAGCAACCCGGGACTAGCGGGGGTTGAGCAGTTCTTC.

The gene calls are TRBV12-3 or TRBV12-4 and TRBJ1-1, with 7 positions matching TRBD1. This CDR3 contains 13 residues. The ends lost 6 bases at V and 3 bases at J; junction bases unmatched: 4. The CDR3 nucleotides are TGTGCCAGCAGGGCGGGACAGTACACTGAAGCTTTCTTT. It yields the protein CASRAGQYTEAFF.

CDR3 amino acids: CASSLLGGGDEQYF. CDR3 sequence (DNA): TGCGCCAGCAGCTTGCTTGGCGGCGGAGACGAGCAGTACTTC. The rearrangement uses TRBV5-1 and TRBJ2-7; D is undetermined. V shed 1 base and J shed 5 bases, with 13 bases lying between them. This CDR3 has 14 amino acids. The germline CDR1 and CDR2 sequences are SGHRS and YFSETQ.

The chain uses TRBV19 and TRBJ1-2; D is perhaps TRBD1 (5 bases). Trimming left V 7 bases short and J 6 bases short, with 12 bases between. This CDR3 contains 12 residues. Germline lookup yields CDR1 LNHDA and CDR2 SQIVND (reference sequence). CDR3 region: CASNQGWDGYTF. The CDR3 DNA reads as TGTGCCAGTAATCAGGGATGGGATGGCTACACCTTC.